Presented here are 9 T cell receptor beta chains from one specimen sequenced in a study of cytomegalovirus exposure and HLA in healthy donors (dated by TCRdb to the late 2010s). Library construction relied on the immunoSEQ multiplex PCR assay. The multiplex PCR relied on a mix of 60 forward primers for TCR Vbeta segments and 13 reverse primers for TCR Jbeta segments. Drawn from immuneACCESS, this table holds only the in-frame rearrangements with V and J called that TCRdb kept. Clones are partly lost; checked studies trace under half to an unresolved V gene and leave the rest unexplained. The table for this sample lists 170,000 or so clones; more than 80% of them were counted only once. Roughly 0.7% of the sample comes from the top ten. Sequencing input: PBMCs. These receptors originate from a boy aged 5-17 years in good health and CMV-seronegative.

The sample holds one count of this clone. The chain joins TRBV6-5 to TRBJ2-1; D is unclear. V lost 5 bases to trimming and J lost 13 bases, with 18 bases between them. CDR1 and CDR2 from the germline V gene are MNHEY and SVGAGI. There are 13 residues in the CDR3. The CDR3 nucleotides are TGTGCCAGCAGTACCAAAACTGTCCCCCCTCAGTTCTTC. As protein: CASSTKTVPPQFF.

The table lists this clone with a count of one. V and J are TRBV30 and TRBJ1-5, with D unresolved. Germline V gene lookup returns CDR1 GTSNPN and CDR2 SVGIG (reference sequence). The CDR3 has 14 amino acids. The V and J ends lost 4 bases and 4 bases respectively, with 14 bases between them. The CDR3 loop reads CAWNQIGSNQPQHF. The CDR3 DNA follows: TGTGCCTGGAACCAAATAGGGAGTAATCAGCCCCAGCATTTT.

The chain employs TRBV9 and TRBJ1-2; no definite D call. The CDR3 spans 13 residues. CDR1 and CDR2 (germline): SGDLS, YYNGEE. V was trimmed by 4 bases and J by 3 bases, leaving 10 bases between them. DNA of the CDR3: TGTGCCAGCAGCCCTGACACTTACTATGGCTACACCTTC. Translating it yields CASSPDTYYGYTF.

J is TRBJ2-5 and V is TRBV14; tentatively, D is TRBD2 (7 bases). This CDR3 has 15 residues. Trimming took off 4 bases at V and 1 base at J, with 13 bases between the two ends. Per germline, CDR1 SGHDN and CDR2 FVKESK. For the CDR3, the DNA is TGTGCCAGCAGCCGGTACGGGGGGCTCCAAGAGACCCAGTACTTC. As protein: CASSRYGGLQETQYF.

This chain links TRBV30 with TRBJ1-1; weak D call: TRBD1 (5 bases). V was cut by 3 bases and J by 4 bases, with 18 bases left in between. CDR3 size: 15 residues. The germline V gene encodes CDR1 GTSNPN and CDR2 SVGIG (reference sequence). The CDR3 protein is CAWRRASGTFTEAFF. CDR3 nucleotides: TGTGCCTGGAGAAGGGCTTCCGGGACTTTCACTGAAGCTTTCTTT.

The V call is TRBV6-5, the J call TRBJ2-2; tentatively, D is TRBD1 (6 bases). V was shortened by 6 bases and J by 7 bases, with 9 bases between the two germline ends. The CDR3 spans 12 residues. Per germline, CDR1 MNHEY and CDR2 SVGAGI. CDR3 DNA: TGTGCCAGCAGGGGGGCAGTCGGGGAGCTGTTTTTT. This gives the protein CASRGAVGELFF.

In nucleotides, the CDR3 is TGTGCCTGGAGTGGGAATAGGAAGGGGCTCCGCTCCTACGAGCAGTACTTC. Its protein product is CAWSGNRKGLRSYEQYF. The V and J genes are TRBV30 and TRBJ2-7, with a weak D call TRBD1 (5 bases). The CDR3 length is 17 residues. The V gene's germline CDR1 is GTSNPN and CDR2 SVGIG (reference sequence). Trimming removed 1 base from V and 0 bases from J, with 19 bases in between.

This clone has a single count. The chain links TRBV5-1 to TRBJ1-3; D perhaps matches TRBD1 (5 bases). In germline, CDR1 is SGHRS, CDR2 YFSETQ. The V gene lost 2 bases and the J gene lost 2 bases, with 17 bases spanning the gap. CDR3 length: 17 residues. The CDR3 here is CASSFSPGGDPGNTIYF. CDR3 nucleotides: TGCGCCAGCAGCTTTTCCCCCGGGGGGGACCCTGGAAACACCATATATTTT. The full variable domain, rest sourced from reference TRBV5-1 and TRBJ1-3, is KAGVTQTPRYLIKTRGQQVTLSCSPISGHRSVSWYQQTPGQGLQFLFEYFSETQRNKGNFPGRFSGRQFSNSRSEMNVSTLELGDSALYLCASSFSPGGDPGNTIYFGEGSWLTVV.

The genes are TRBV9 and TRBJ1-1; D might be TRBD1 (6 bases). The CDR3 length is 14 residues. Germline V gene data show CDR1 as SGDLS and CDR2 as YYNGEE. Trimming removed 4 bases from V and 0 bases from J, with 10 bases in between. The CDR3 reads CASSRTVMNTEAFF. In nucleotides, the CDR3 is TGTGCCAGCAGCAGGACAGTCATGAACACTGAAGCTTTCTTT.